This TCR beta chain was captured by sequencing in a study of molecular identifiers for immune sequencing clone quantification. Methods described previously, with TCR primers listed, were used for bulk TCR libraries. TCRdb used MiXCR to reprocess the PCR reads, holding one entry per CDR3 protein. The sample has some 35,000 distinct CDR3 sequences, 19% seen once. Trimming shortened V by 7 bases and J by 2 bases, and 7 bases separated the two germline ends. The CDR3 totals 12 residues. Germline-derived CDR1 and CDR2 are SNHLY and FYNNEI. The specimen was naive CD8+ T cells from blood, with Jurkat cell RNA spiked in. Regarding subset: FACS-sorted CD8+CD4-CCR7+CD45RA+ naive T cells. This rearrangement joins TRBV2 to TRBJ2-3; D call uncertain. This receptor was identified in a human donor in good health. Some libraries in this study had Jurkat cell RNA spiked in. The CDR3 loop is CASIESTDTQYF. The CDR3 DNA sequence: TGTGCCAGCATCGAATCCACAGATACGCAGTATTTT.